The T cell receptor beta chain described here comes from a study of cytomegalovirus exposure and HLA in healthy donors. This clone was counted a few times. Primers: 60 Vbeta forward and 13 Jbeta reverse. Generated by immunoSEQ multiplex PCR, the TCRdb table keeps only in-frame clones and is missing some. This sample has about 190,000 clones, with 9.5% to 15% found just once. This sequence originates from a man aged 50 to 60 in good health and CMV-seropositive. Sequencing was carried out using PBMCs.

In nucleotides, the CDR3 is TGCGCCAGCCGGACAGGGAGAGATACGCAGTATTTT. This encodes CASRTGRDTQYF. The chain carries TRBV5-1 and TRBJ2-3; the match to TRBD1 covers 8 bases. The CDR3 length is 12 residues. Germline CDR1 reads SGHRS; CDR2 reads YFSETQ. With V trimmed by 7 bases and J by 5 bases, 3 bases remained unmatched.